This TCR beta chain was obtained from a study of cytomegalovirus exposure and HLA in healthy donors. On the study more broadly: There were around 390 genotyped donors. Of these, roughly 80% fell in the genetic ancestry cluster associated with self-reported Caucasian donors.

Use of 60 Vbeta and 13 Jbeta primers characterized the PCR. Using immunoSEQ multiplex PCR, the repertoire was profiled, and TCRdb retains in-frame clones only, with some absent. Among approximately 120,000 clones listed, about four fifths were seen once. Turning to this clone: Its target is not known.

Study results and limitations: Apparent HLA restriction characterized most CMV-associated TCR beta chains in a later analysis. The CMV antigen specificity of a few CMV-associated chains was confirmed through in vitro analysis. The classifier, whose performance was assessed in both the original and validation cohorts, reportedly diagnosed cytomegalovirus status with high specificity and sensitivity.

The CDR3 loop spans 17 amino acids. Germline V gene lookup returns CDR1 SGDLS and CDR2 YYNGEE. V shed 2 bases and J 5 bases; nucleotides not matched to a gene: 12. The gene calls are TRBV9 and TRBJ2-5; 10 bases align to TRBD2. Sequenced: PBMCs. This clonotype originated in a man aged 25 to 40 in good health and CMV-seronegative. The CDR3 nucleotides are TGTGCCAGCAGCGTGGGAGGGCAGCGGGGGGGCTGGGAGACCCAGTACTTC. Protein: CASSVGGQRGGWETQYF.